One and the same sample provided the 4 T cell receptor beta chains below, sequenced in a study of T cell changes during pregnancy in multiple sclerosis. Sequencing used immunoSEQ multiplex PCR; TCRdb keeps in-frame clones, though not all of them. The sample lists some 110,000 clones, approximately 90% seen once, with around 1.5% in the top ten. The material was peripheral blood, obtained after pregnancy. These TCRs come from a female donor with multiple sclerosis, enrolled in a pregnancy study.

CDR3 loop: CASSPDRANYGYTF. CDR3 nucleotide sequence: TGCGCCAGCAGCCCTGACAGAGCTAACTATGGCTACACCTTC. This chain links TRBV5-1 with TRBJ1-2; tentatively, D is TRBD1 (5 bases). The V gene lost 4 bases and the J gene lost 0 bases, with 10 bases spanning the gap. Germline V lookup: CDR1 SGHRS, CDR2 YFSETQ. CDR3 length: 14 amino acids.

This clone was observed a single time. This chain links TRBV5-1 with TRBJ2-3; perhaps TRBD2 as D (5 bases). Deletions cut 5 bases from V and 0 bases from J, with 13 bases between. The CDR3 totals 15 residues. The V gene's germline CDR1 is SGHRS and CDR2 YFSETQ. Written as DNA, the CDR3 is TGCGCCAGCAGTCTCGGACGGACTAGCACAGATACGCAGTATTTT. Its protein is CASSLGRTSTDTQYF.

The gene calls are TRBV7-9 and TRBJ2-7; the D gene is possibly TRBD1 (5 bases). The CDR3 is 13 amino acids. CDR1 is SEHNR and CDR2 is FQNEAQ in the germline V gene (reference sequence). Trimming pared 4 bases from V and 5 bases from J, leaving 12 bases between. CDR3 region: CASSSRTYDEQYF. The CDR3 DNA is TGTGCCAGCAGCTCCCGGACATATGACGAGCAGTACTTC.

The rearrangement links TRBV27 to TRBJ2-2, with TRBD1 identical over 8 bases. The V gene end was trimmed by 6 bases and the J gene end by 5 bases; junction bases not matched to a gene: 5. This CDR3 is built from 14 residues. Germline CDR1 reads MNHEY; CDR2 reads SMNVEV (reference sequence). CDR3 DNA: TGTGCCAGCAGGGACAGGGTTTATACCGGGGAGCTGTTTTTT. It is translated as CASRDRVYTGELFF.